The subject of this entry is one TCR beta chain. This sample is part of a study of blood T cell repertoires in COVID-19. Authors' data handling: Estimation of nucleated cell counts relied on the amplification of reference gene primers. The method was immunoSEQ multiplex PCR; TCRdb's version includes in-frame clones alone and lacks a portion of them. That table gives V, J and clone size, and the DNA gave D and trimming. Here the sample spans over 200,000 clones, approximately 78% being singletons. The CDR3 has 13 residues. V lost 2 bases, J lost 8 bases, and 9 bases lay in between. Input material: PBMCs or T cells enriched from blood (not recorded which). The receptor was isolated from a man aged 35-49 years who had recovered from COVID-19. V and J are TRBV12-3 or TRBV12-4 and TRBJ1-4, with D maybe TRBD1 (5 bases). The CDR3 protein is CASSLRGMEKLFF. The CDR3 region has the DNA TGTGCCAGCAGTTTACGGGGGATGGAAAAACTGTTTTTT.